The 22 T cell receptor beta chains given below trace back to one sample, sequenced in a study of cytomegalovirus exposure and HLA in healthy donors. The PCR had 60 Vbeta and 13 Jbeta primers. TCRdb's table, derived via immunoSEQ multiplex PCR, lists solely in-frame clones and lacks some. The sample includes 150,000 or so clones, around three quarters of them seen just once. Material: PBMCs. The receptors were gathered from a male donor in good health and CMV-seronegative.

The chain is built from TRBV2 and TRBJ1-5; D unresolved. The V gene lost 8 bases and the J gene lost 6 bases, with 11 bases spanning the gap. The V gene's germline CDR1 is SNHLY and CDR2 FYNNEI. The CDR3 has 12 residues. CDR3 DNA: TGTGCCAGCGGGAGGGAGGGTCAGCCCCAGCATTTT. This sequence encodes CASGREGQPQHF.

The J gene is TRBJ2-7, the V gene TRBV18; no firm D call. CDR1 is KGHSH, CDR2 LQKENI, per germline. V was shortened by 0 bases and J by 3 bases, with 9 bases between the two germline ends. CDR3 size: 14 residues. The CDR3 nucleotides are TGTGCCAGCTCACCACCGTTAGCCCTCTACGAGCAGTACTTC. Its translation is CASSPPLALYEQYF.

This clone was counted only a few times. The CDR3 DNA sequence: TGTGCCAGCAGCCCCGGTTGGGGGGTTGAGGCCAAAAACATTCAGTACTTC. Its protein product is CASSPGWGVEAKNIQYF. The J gene is TRBJ2-4, the V gene TRBV2; TRBD2 is a possible D gene (6 bases). The V end lost 6 bases, the J end lost 1 base, and 19 bases lay between the germline ends. This CDR3 region has 17 residues. The germline V gene encodes CDR1 SNHLY and CDR2 FYNNEI.

There are a few counts of this clone. The V call is TRBV15, the J call TRBJ1-3; a possible D gene is TRBD1 (5 bases). The V end was cut by 5 bases, the J end by 2 bases, with 7 bases between. Germline CDR1 and CDR2: LNHNV and YYDKDF (reference sequence). The CDR3 has 13 residues. This chain's CDR3 is CATSGATGNTIYF. The CDR3 nucleotides are TGTGCCACCAGCGGGGCTACTGGAAACACCATATATTTT.

The chain uses TRBV6-1 and TRBJ1-2; 7 bases fit TRBD1. J gave up 4 bases and V 7 bases, and 3 bases lay outside the gene matches. There are 12 residues in the CDR3. Germline-derived CDR1 and CDR2 are MNHNS and SASEGT. The CDR3 DNA follows: TGTGCCAGCAACCGGGACAGCTATGGCTACACCTTC. Its protein is CASNRDSYGYTF.

The rearrangement joins TRBV4-3 to TRBJ1-1; the match to TRBD1 covers 8 bases. The CDR3 length is 15 residues. V lost 0 bases to trimming and J lost 7 bases; unmatched junction nucleotides: 7. Germline lookup yields CDR1 LGHNA and CDR2 YSLEER. Here the CDR3 reads CASSQDRQGAYEAFF. CDR3 in DNA: TGCGCCAGCAGCCAAGATAGGCAGGGGGCGTATGAAGCTTTCTTT.

CDR3 amino acids: CASSNSGRAHSGANVLTF. The CDR3 coding sequence is TGTGCCAGCAGCAATTCCGGCAGGGCCCACTCTGGGGCCAACGTCCTGACTTTC. This chain uses TRBV21-1 with TRBJ2-6; the table's D gene call, TRBD1, was not cross checked with the DNA. TRBV21-1 is flagged as a pseudogene. This CDR3 contains 18 residues.

The J gene is TRBJ1-3, the V gene TRBV10-3; 12 positions agree with TRBD1. With V trimmed by 5 bases and J by 4 bases, 3 bases remained unmatched. CDR1 and CDR2 (germline): ENHRY, SYGVKD. The CDR3 has 15 residues. CDR3 nucleotide sequence: TGTGCCATCAGTAGGGACAGGGGGCAAGGAAACACCATATATTTT. Protein sequence: CAISRDRGQGNTIYF.

The count of this clone is one. A junction end diverges from the germline sequence, so it may reflect a read error. The chain links TRBV5-5 to TRBJ1-4; a weak D match, TRBD1 (6 bases). Germline CDR1 SGHKS, CDR2 YYEKEE (reference sequence). The CDR3 is 14 amino acids. The CDR3 reads CASSTGTPNEKLLF. The CDR3 DNA follows: TGTGCCAGCAGCACCGGGACACCGAATGAAAAACTGCTTTTT. The full variable domain, with the rest looked up from reference TRBV5-5 and TRBJ1-4, is DAGVTQSPTHLIKTRGQQVTLRCSPISGHKSVSWYQQVLGQGPQFIFQYYEKEERGRGNFPDRFSARQFPNYSSELNVNALLLGDSALYLCASSTGTPNEKLLFGSGTQLSVL.

This rearrangement joins TRBV28 to TRBJ1-2; D might be TRBD1 (5 bases). This CDR3 region has 14 residues. Trimming cost V 7 bases and J 0 bases, with 12 bases left between them. The germline V gene has CDR1 MDHEN and CDR2 SYDVKM. CDR3 sequence reads: CASNLREANYGYTF. The CDR3 bases are TGTGCCAGCAACCTCAGGGAGGCTAACTATGGCTACACCTTC.

The chain uses TRBV13 and TRBJ2-1; 7 bases line up with TRBD1. J lost 4 bases, V lost 2 bases, and 5 bases had no gene match. CDR3 length: 15 residues. Germline CDR1 reads PRHDT; CDR2 reads FYEKMQ (reference sequence). CDR3: CASSLRQGSYNEQFF. The DNA for the CDR3 is TGTGCCAGCAGCTTAAGACAGGGTTCTTACAATGAGCAGTTCTTC.

This clone has only a few counts. V is TRBV29-1 and J is TRBJ2-7; the match to TRBD1 covers 7 bases. The CDR3 is 13 residues long. CDR1 SQVTM and CDR2 ANQGSEA come from the germline V gene. Trimming took 0 bases from V and 6 from J; bases not matched to a gene: 5. The CDR3 nucleotides read TGCAGCGTTGAAGACAGGGGGACGCGCGAGCAGTACTTC. It codes for CSVEDRGTREQYF.

The chain employs TRBV21-1 and TRBJ2-7; TRBD1, as called in the table, went unchecked against the DNA. TRBV21-1 is annotated as a pseudogene. The CDR3 extends over 13 amino acids. The chain's CDR3 is CATARDRAYEQYF. CDR3 nucleotide sequence: TGTGCCACTGCCCGGGACAGGGCCTACGAGCAGTACTTC.

The rearrangement joins TRBV25-1 to TRBJ2-2, with a tentative D call TRBD2 (7 bases). Trimming shortened V by 5 bases and J by 0 bases, and 19 bases separated the two germline ends. CDR3 length equals 18 residues. In germline, CDR1 is MGHDK, CDR2 SYGVNS. CDR3 in DNA: TGTGCCAGCAGTTTAATCGGGGGGCCTAACACGAACACCGGGGAGCTGTTTTTT. Its protein product is CASSLIGGPNTNTGELFF.

The rearrangement links TRBV7-9 to TRBJ1-2; tentatively, D is TRBD1 (5 bases). V lost 5 bases and J lost 7, with 14 bases in between. Germline CDR1 is SEHNR and CDR2 is FQNEAQ (reference sequence). This CDR3 has 13 residues. Written as DNA, the CDR3 is TGTGCCAGCAGCACCCTTGGAGGGGCTGGCTACACCTTC. Its protein is CASSTLGGAGYTF. Combining the CDR3 with reference TRBV7-9 and TRBJ1-2 gives the whole variable domain DTGVSQNPRHKITKRGQNVTFRCDPISEHNRLYWYRQTLGQGPEFLTYFQNEAQLEKSRLLSDRFSAERPKGSFSTLEIQRTEQGDSAMYLCASSTLGGAGYTFGSGTRLTVV.

The rearrangement joins TRBV27 to TRBJ2-7; 7 nucleotides match TRBD1. The CDR3 consists of 13 residues. J gave up 4 bases and V 8 bases, and 8 bases lay outside the gene matches. Germline V gene lookup returns CDR1 MNHEY and CDR2 SMNVEV (reference sequence). In DNA form, the CDR3 reads TGTGCCAGCTGGGGGCAGGGGGTGTACGAGCAGTACTTC. Translation gives CASWGQGVYEQYF.

V gene TRBV19 combines with J gene TRBJ2-2, with 7 bases lining up with TRBD1. With 6 bases clipped from V and 6 bases from J, the junction kept 4 bases outside the gene matches. Per the germline V gene, CDR1 is LNHDA and CDR2 is SQIVND (reference sequence). CDR3 length: 13 residues. In nucleotides, the CDR3 is TGTGCCAGTAGGACAGGGTCCTCCGGGGAGCTGTTTTTT. Translating it yields CASRTGSSGELFF.

This clone showed up just a few times. V and J are TRBV2 and TRBJ1-2; the D is unclear. Germline values: CDR1 SNHLY, CDR2 FYNNEI. CDR3 length: 12 amino acids. Trimming took 6 bases from V and 0 from J, leaving 5 bases between them. In DNA form, the CDR3 reads TGTGCCAGCAGAGGAGCTAACTATGGCTACACCTTC. Protein: CASRGANYGYTF.

The chain employs TRBV7-2 and TRBJ2-7; no reliable D call. Per the germline V gene, CDR1 is SGHTA and CDR2 is FQGNSA. V was trimmed by 5 bases and J by 3 bases, leaving 11 bases between them. The CDR3 loop spans 13 amino acids. The CDR3 DNA reads as TGTGCCAGCAGCCCTTGGAGCGTCTACGAGCAGTACTTC. This codes for CASSPWSVYEQYF.

The chain combines TRBV7-9 with TRBJ2-4; a weak D match, TRBD1 (5 bases). The V end was cut by 5 bases, the J end by 7 bases, with 18 bases between. The CDR3 covers 15 residues. Germline V gives CDR1 SEHNR, CDR2 FQNEAQ (reference sequence). CDR3 nucleotides: TGTGCCAGCAGCCGTGATTCAGGGCCCCTGAACATTCAGTACTTC. It encodes CASSRDSGPLNIQYF. Combining the CDR3 with reference TRBV7-9 and TRBJ2-4 gives the whole variable domain DTGVSQNPRHKITKRGQNVTFRCDPISEHNRLYWYRQTLGQGPEFLTYFQNEAQLEKSRLLSDRFSAERPKGSFSTLEIQRTEQGDSAMYLCASSRDSGPLNIQYFGAGTRLSVL.

V usage is TRBV15 and J usage is TRBJ2-5; 14 nucleotides line up with TRBD2. V lost 0 bases, J lost 4 bases, and 7 bases stayed unmatched. CDR1 is LNHNV, CDR2 YYDKDF, per germline (reference sequence). The CDR3 consists of 18 residues. The CDR3 loop reads CATSREPGTSGSGETQYF. CDR3 bases: TGTGCCACCAGCAGAGAACCCGGGACTAGCGGGAGTGGAGAGACCCAGTACTTC. Full variable domain (missing parts from reference TRBV15 and TRBJ2-5): DAMVIQNPRYQVTQFGKPVTLSCSQTLNHNVMYWYQQKSSQAPKLLFHYYDKDFNNEADTPDNFQSRRPNTSFCFLDIRSPGLGDTAMYLCATSREPGTSGSGETQYFGPGTRLLVL.

J is TRBJ1-2 and V is TRBV6-5; 7 nucleotides line up with TRBD1. Germline CDR1 reads MNHEY; CDR2 reads SVGAGI. The CDR3 covers 13 residues. After removal of 6 bases from V and 8 bases from J, the junction contained 9 bases not matched to a gene. CDR3 nucleotides: TGTGCCAGCAGCACCGGACAGGCCGGCGGCTACACCTTC. It specifies CASSTGQAGGYTF.